The 18 T cell receptor beta chains below were found in one sample sequenced in a study of CD8 T cells in Susac syndrome. An amount of RNA that ranged from roughly 0.5 to 1 ug was reverse transcribed with random hexamers. Each CDR3 protein gets one entry after TCRdb re-called the immunoSEQ multiplex PCR reads with MiXCR. The data hold 150,000 to 200,000 distinct CDR3 sequences, with around 96% observed a single time. The sample was CD4+ T cells from PBMCs. These receptors all stem from a human donor in good health.

The chain uses TRBV14 and TRBJ1-1; unclear D gene. The germline V gene has CDR1 SGHDN and CDR2 FVKESK. Trimming removed 4 bases at V and 6 bases at J, with 12 bases between. The CDR3 sequence is 13 residues long. The CDR3 nucleotides are TGTGCCAGCAGCCGGCGGGTCGTGGCTGAAGCTTTCTTT. Translating gives CASSRRVVAEAFF.

The chain is built from TRBV5-4 and TRBJ1-2; no reliable D call. The V end was cut by 1 base, the J end by 4 bases, with 14 bases between. This CDR3 region has 15 residues. Germline lookup yields CDR1 SGHNT and CDR2 YYREEE (reference sequence). The chain's CDR3 is CASSLPELAGYGYTF. CDR3 in DNA: TGTGCCAGCAGCTTGCCCGAACTGGCAGGCTATGGCTACACCTTC.

The chain combines TRBV12-3 or TRBV12-4 with TRBJ2-5; 7 nucleotides agree with TRBD2. After removal of 6 bases from V and 5 bases from J, the junction contained 3 bases not matched to a gene. The CDR3 totals 12 residues. CDR3 coding DNA: TGTGCCAGCAGCCGTAGCGGGGAGACCCAGTACTTC. This gives the protein CASSRSGETQYF.

This clonotype was counted between two and nine times. This chain connects TRBV19 to TRBJ2-5; D unresolved. This CDR3 has 13 residues. CDR1 is LNHDA and CDR2 is SQIVND in the germline V gene (reference sequence). V was trimmed by 3 bases and J by 1 base, leaving 6 bases between them. In DNA form, the CDR3 reads TGTGCCAGTAGTATTGGTCGCCAAGAGACCCAGTACTTC. Its protein is CASSIGRQETQYF.

The V gene is TRBV2, the J gene TRBJ2-7; TRBD1 might be the D (6 bases). The V gene's germline CDR1 is SNHLY and CDR2 FYNNEI. Trimming took 4 bases from V and 2 from J, leaving 15 bases between them. The CDR3 is made up of 15 amino acids. CDR3 sequence (DNA): TGTGCCAGCAGTGGAAGAAAAGACAGGACCTACGAGCAGTACTTC. Its translation: CASSGRKDRTYEQYF.

This rearrangement joins TRBV20-1 to TRBJ2-3; possible D gene TRBD2, 6 bases. Per the germline V gene, CDR1 is DFQATT and CDR2 is SNEGSKA (reference sequence). The CDR3 is 12 residues long. V was pared by 5 bases and J by 10 bases, with 16 bases between. In DNA form, the CDR3 reads TGCAGTGCTTTTACCCGGGGGTCGGCGCAGTATTTT. It is translated as CSAFTRGSAQYF.

To note about this clonotype: This CDR3 is missing its conserved last phenylalanine or tryptophan, likely due to a read error. The rearrangement joins TRBV20-1 to TRBJ2-5; D not certain. This CDR3 is built from 12 residues. Trimming left V 6 bases short and J 4 bases short, with 12 bases between. CDR1 and CDR2 (germline): DFQATT, SNEGSKA (reference sequence). CDR3 nucleotides: TGCAGTGCCGTCGGCGGACGAGAGACCCAGTACATC. Protein: CSAVGGRETQYI.

The chain uses TRBV6-6 and TRBJ1-3; no firm D call. Trimming stripped 4 bases from V and 1 base from J, with 8 bases between. CDR3 length: 14 amino acids. Germline CDR1 and CDR2: MNHNY and SVGAGI (reference sequence). The CDR3 DNA sequence: TGTGCCAGCAGTTTGAGGGAGTCTGGAAACACCATATATTTT. Translating gives CASSLRESGNTIYF.

The V gene is TRBV20-1, the J gene TRBJ2-5; tentatively, D is TRBD1 or TRBD2 (5 bases each). Trimming took 3 bases from V and 5 from J, leaving 10 bases between them. The CDR3 is 12 residues long. CDR1 and CDR2 (germline): DFQATT, SNEGSKA (reference sequence). The CDR3 here is CSARGRAETQYF. Here the CDR3 DNA reads TGCAGTGCTAGGGGACGGGCGGAGACCCAGTACTTC.

This chain joins TRBV13 and TRBJ2-7, with D perhaps assigned TRBD1 or TRBD2 (6 bases each). CDR3 length equals 17 residues. Trimming pared 3 bases from V and 0 bases from J, leaving 18 bases between. The V gene's germline CDR1 is PRHDT and CDR2 FYEKMQ (reference sequence). This CDR3 is CASSFPLGGHRSYEQYF. CDR3 in DNA: TGTGCCAGCAGCTTCCCCCTGGGGGGCCACCGCTCCTACGAGCAGTACTTC.

Only one count was recorded for this clonotype. J is TRBJ2-5 and V is TRBV9; TRBD2 is a possible D gene (6 bases). The CDR3 extends over 15 amino acids. The V and J ends lost 4 bases and 3 bases respectively, with 16 bases between them. Germline-derived CDR1 and CDR2 are SGDLS and YYNGEE. The CDR3 DNA is TGTGCCAGCAGCCCCGGGACGAAGCGGGAAGAGACCCAGTACTTC. Residues: CASSPGTKREETQYF.

The chain joins TRBV29-1 to TRBJ1-1; 10 nucleotides align to TRBD1. This CDR3 has 13 residues. The J segment lost 3 bases and the V segment lost 6 bases, leaving 4 bases of the junction unmatched. In germline, CDR1 is SQVTM, CDR2 ANQGSEA. CDR3 DNA sequence: TGCAGCGTCTGGACAGGGGGTTACACTGAAGCTTTCTTT. Translating it yields CSVWTGGYTEAFF.

J is TRBJ2-1 and V is TRBV24-1, with 12 bases matching TRBD2. Germline V gives CDR1 KGHDR, CDR2 SFDVKD. Trimming cost V 4 bases and J 3 bases; bases outside gene matches: 6. The CDR3 has 17 amino acids. The CDR3 reads CATSDGLAGLDYNEQFF. Here the CDR3 DNA reads TGTGCCACCAGTGACGGACTAGCGGGACTCGACTACAATGAGCAGTTCTTC.

The chain employs TRBV7-2 and TRBJ2-5; D tentatively reads TRBD1 or TRBD2 (5 bases each). The CDR3 totals 15 residues. V was trimmed by 5 bases and J by 2 bases, leaving 15 bases between them. Germline assignment: CDR1 SGHTA and CDR2 FQGNSA. CDR3 in amino acids: CASSRLGGEQETQYF. DNA for the CDR3: TGTGCCAGCAGCCGCCTTGGGGGAGAGCAAGAGACCCAGTACTTC.

This clonotype has more than one count but fewer than ten. The chain links TRBV5-1 to TRBJ2-1; D gene unclear. CDR1 is SGHRS, CDR2 YFSETQ, per germline. This CDR3 has 11 residues. V lost 0 bases and J 9 bases, leaving 4 bases between the germline ends. CDR3 residues: CASSLESEQFF. CDR3 DNA: TGCGCCAGCAGCTTGGAGTCTGAGCAGTTCTTC.

V is TRBV5-6 and J is TRBJ2-7; TRBD2 matches at 8 bases. Germline trimming cut 4 bases from V and 1 base from J; bases unmatched to any gene: 7. Germline CDR1 and CDR2: SGHDT and YYEEEE. The CDR3 runs to 15 residues. The CDR3 DNA sequence: TGTGCCAGCAGCCTTCCCACGGGAGGGTCCTACGAGCAGTACTTC. Its protein is CASSLPTGGSYEQYF.

V gene TRBV11-2 combines with J gene TRBJ1-2; possibly TRBD1 for D (5 bases). The V end was cut by 5 bases, the J end by 8 bases, with 27 bases between. Germline values: CDR1 SGHAT, CDR2 FQNNGV. The CDR3 sequence is 17 residues long. DNA for the CDR3: TGTGCCAGCAGCGACCAAGACAGTACCTCGGTCCCCCGGGGCTACACCTTC. Its protein is CASSDQDSTSVPRGYTF.

The chain employs TRBV3-1 and TRBJ2-5; 8 bases are a match to TRBD1. CDR1 LGHDT and CDR2 YNNKEL come from the germline V gene (reference sequence). J lost 4 bases, V lost 9 bases, and 1 base had no gene match. The CDR3 is 11 amino acids. The CDR3, as DNA: TGTGCCAGTGGGACAGGAGAGACCCAGTACTTC. Amino acids: CASGTGETQYF.